This T cell receptor beta chain was identified during a study of cytomegalovirus exposure and HLA in healthy donors. The PCR was carried out with 60 Vbeta primers and 13 Jbeta primers. The assay was immunoSEQ multiplex PCR, and TCRdb's table has in-frame clones only and misses some. This table holds about 120,000 clones, approximately 15% found once. Concerning this clone: Its antigen is unknown.

Study results and limitations: Rarity held for most TCR sequences, but there were some public TCRs that occurred in many donors. Sequencing depth across donors, presence/absence analyses assumed, was roughly uniform. There were reportedly fewer N-insertions in an Asian-associated ancestry cluster than the approximately 630-donor mean, in a later analysis. Cytomegalovirus association was listed for roughly 160 TCR beta chains.

The J segment lost 6 bases and the V segment lost 4 bases, leaving 6 bases of the junction unmatched. The CDR3 is 15 amino acids. The germline gives CDR1 SGHTA, CDR2 FQGTGA. The chain couples TRBV7-3 to TRBJ2-1; TRBD2 aligns across 10 bases. Sequencing was performed on PBMCs. This TCR was sampled from a woman under 30 in good health and CMV-seronegative. Here the CDR3 reads CASSSKREGSNEQFF. The DNA for the CDR3 is TGTGCCAGCAGCTCCAAGCGGGAGGGGAGCAATGAGCAGTTCTTC.